These T cell receptor beta chains were read from a single sample in a study of CXCR3-negative and CXCR3-positive naive CD8 T cells. TCRdb reprocessed the 5' RACE reads and stores each CDR3 protein as one record, lacking DNA. The repertoire table contains 90,000 to 100,000 distinct CDR3 sequences. The material sequenced was naive CXCR3+ CD8+ T cells from blood. All receptors come from a human donor in good health. Some clones in this sample may be carry-over from other donors' samples. CDR3s include the opening cysteine and the closing phenylalanine or tryptophan.

TRBV4-3	TRBJ1-5	CASSQGIQGPSNQPQHF
TRBV7-2	TRBJ2-7	CASSSSGGMYEQYF
TRBV6-2/TRBV6-3	TRBJ2-7	CASSLGTAYEQYF
TRBV14	TRBJ1-5	CASSRQSNQPQHF
TRBV27	TRBJ1-2	CASSLSPLDGYTF
TRBV1	TRBJ1-5	CTSSQDPGTPNSNQPQHF
TRBV6-2/TRBV6-3	TRBJ1-5	CASSFPENQPGHTFPYQPQHF
TRBV2	TRBJ1-2	CASMGWLGGYTF
TRBV7-8	TRBJ2-7	CASSSGLAVSYEQYF
TRBV12-3/TRBV12-4	TRBJ2-7	CASSPPGRGDSYEQYF
TRBV15	TRBJ2-7	CATSSQEAGGPYEQYF
TRBV7-3	TRBJ2-7	CASSLTSGGTYEQYF
TRBV14	TRBJ1-1	CASSPLFPTEDTEAFF
TRBV29-1	TRBJ2-3	CSVEISGRVNTQYF
TRBV28	TRBJ1-1	CASSLGTNTEAFF
TRBV4-2	TRBJ2-2	CASSQDPLAGGYRYTGELFF
TRBV29-1	TRBJ2-7	CSVEPVTGLPYEQYF
TRBV4-1	TRBJ2-3	CASSQGRITDTQYF
TRBV24-1	TRBJ2-1	CATSGLYGGSSYNEQFF
TRBV6-5	TRBJ1-4	CASSYSITGDPELFF
TRBV4-1	TRBJ2-7	CASSHPSGQGSYEQYF
TRBV6-1	TRBJ2-2	CASSATGLNTGELFF
TRBV11-2	TRBJ2-3	CASSLTSGNTDTQYF
TRBV7-2	TRBJ2-6	CASSSGQILRSGANVLTF